The present TCR beta chain was sequenced within a study of T cells in localized non-small cell lung cancer (dated by TCRdb to about 2020). About the investigation overall: Comparing tumors with uninvolved tumor-adjacent lungs, the study looked at the T cell repertoires of approximately 250 patients with early-stage NSCLC. All 220 or so NSCLC patients in the cohort were treatment-naive and had localized lung tumors that were resected. Of the NSCLC patients, fewer than 150 were male and approximately 97 were female, and the mean age was about 69 years. Overall study outcomes, separate from this receptor: A median of 57 of the top 100 tumor clones were detected in paired uninvolved adjacent lung, and 28 of these tumor clones were also found among the top 100 clones of the paired uninvolved adjacent lung. Because of the exploratory design, TCR variables were selected using unadjusted p-values without false-discovery rate correction. The highest T cell clonality was observed in uninvolved tumor-adjacent lung, where clonality exceeded that of tumor, suggesting that antigenic responses were more focused in uninvolved tumor-adjacent lung. Higher blood T cell density associated with longer overall survival, while higher adjacent-lung clonality associated with shorter survival. Multi-region tumor sequencing was not performed, so intratumor heterogeneity could not be excluded.

In regard to this clone: The antigen it binds to is not known. No base qualities exist here, and no much larger clone lies one base off it.

The CDR3 starts with the cysteine, ends with the phenylalanine, and has 14 residues. Only the CDR3 DNA stays, 42 bases, in frame from base 1. The V and J ends are trimmed by 7 bases and 4 bases, leaving 14 bases between them. The germline V gene specifies MNHGY as CDR1 and SAAAGT as CDR2. At diagnosis, peripheral blood, uninvolved tumor-adjacent lung and tumor were collected and were preserved as a mix of fresh-frozen and FFPE material. TCR beta CDR3 regions were sequenced from DNA using the immunoSEQ Assay. Per the source publication's procedure: T cell density was computed as TCR beta template counts normalized to usable DNA estimated by amplifying housekeeping genes. The preseqR package was used to estimate richness by extrapolating to 400,000 templates for PBMC samples and to 120,000 templates for tissue samples. Clonality was calculated as one minus Pielou's evenness. Differential abundance testing on productive amino-acid clonotypes, with a minimum total count of 5 and an alpha of 0.1, was used to identify tissue-enriched TCRs. The Jaccard Index and the Morisita Overlap Index were used to measure how much the repertoires overlapped between compartments. GLIPH grouped TCR beta CDR3s together with public tetramer-defined viral CDR3s, and a viral motif had to include at least three viral sequences and show V-gene enrichment. The clones in this table, taken by TCRdb from immuneACCESS, are in-frame only. Not every clone is retained; where verified, under half of the shortfall comes from an unresolved V gene, and the cause of the rest is unknown. Clonal size and the V and J genes are those of that table, whereas D and trimming came from the DNA. In this sample the table shows more than 2,000 clones, under 25% of which occur a single time. Clones ranked in the top ten supply over 5% of the sample.

The specimen was lung tumor tissue, collected before any cancer treatment. The rearrangement joined TRBV6-8 to TRBJ2-1; 6 matching bases give a weak D call of TRBD2. The origin of this receptor is a man between 40 and 75 years old with stage II lung adenocarcinoma. The CDR3 protein sequence reads: CASTPGDRYNEQFF. The nucleotides are TGTGCCAGCACCCCGGGGGATCGTTACAATGAGCAGTTCTTC.